The clone carrying this TCR beta chain was observed a few times. CDR1 and CDR2 from the germline V gene are SGHAT and FQNNGV. Deletions cut 0 bases from V and 0 bases from J, with 13 bases between. The CDR3 contains 17 residues. TCRdb ran MiXCR on the RT-PCR reads and lists one entry per CDR3 protein. The sample has 650,000 to 850,000 distinct CDR3 sequences; about 15% are singletons. The record originates from a study of response to subunit inactivated influenza vaccine. This clonotype was sampled from a man in his fifties who received an inactivated influenza vaccine. The specimen was PBMCs from blood, collected roughly 2 weeks before vaccination. The V gene is TRBV11-2, the J gene TRBJ2-3, with D possibly matching TRBD2 (6 bases). The CDR3 DNA reads as TGTGCCAGCAGCTTAGAGGAACTAGCTGGGAGCACAGATACGCAGTATTTT. Amino acid sequence: CASSLEELAGSTDTQYF. The full variable domain, in which reference TRBV11-2 and TRBJ2-3 provide the parts outside the CDR3, is EAGVAQSPRYKIIEKRQSVAFWCNPISGHATLYWYQQILGQGPKLLIQFQNNGVVDDSQLPKDRFSAERLKGVDSTLKIQPAKLEDSAVYLCASSLEELAGSTDTQYFGPGTRLTVL.